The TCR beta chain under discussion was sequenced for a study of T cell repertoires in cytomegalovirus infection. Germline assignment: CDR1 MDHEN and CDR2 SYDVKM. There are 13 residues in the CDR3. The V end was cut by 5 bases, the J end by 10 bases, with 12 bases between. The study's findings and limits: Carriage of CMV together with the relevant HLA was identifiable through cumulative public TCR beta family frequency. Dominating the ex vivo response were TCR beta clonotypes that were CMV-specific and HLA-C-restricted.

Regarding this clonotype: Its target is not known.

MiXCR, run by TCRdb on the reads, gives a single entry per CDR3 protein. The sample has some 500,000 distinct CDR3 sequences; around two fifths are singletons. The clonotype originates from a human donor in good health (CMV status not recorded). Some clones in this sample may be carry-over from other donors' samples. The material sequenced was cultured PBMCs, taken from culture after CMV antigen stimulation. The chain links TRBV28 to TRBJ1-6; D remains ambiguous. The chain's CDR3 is CASSVLAGSPLHF. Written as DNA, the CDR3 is TGTGCCAGCAGTGTTCTGGCCGGATCACCCCTCCACTTT.